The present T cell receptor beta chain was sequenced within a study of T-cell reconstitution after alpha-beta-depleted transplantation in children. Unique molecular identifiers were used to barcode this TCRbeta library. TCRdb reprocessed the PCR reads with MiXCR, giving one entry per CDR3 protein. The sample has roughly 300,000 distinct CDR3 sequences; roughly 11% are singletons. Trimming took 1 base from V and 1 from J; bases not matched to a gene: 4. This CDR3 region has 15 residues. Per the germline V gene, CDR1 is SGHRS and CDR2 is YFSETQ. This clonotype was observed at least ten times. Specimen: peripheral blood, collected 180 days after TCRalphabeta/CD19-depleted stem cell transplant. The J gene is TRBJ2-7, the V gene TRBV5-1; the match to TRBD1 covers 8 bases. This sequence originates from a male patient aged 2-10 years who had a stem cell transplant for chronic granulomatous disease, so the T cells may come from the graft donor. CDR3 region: CASSLWQGASYEQYF. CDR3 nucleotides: TGCGCCAGCAGCTTGTGGCAGGGGGCTTCCTACGAGCAGTACTTC.